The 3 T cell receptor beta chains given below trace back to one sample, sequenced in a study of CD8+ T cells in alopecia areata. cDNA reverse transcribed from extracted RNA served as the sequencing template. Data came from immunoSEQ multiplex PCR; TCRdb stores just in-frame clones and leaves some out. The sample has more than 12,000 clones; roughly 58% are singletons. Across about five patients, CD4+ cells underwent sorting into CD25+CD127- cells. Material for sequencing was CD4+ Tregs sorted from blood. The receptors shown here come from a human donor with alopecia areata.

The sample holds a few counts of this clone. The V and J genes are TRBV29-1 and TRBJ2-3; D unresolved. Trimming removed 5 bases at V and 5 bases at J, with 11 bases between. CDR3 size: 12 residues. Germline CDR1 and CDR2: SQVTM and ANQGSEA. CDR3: CSVILLGDTQYF. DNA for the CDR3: TGCAGCGTTATACTGCTTGGAGATACGCAGTATTTT.

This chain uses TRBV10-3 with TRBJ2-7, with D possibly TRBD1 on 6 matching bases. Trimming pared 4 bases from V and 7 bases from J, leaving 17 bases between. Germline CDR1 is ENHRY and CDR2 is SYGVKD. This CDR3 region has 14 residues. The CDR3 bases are TGTGCCATCAGTGTAATCGGGACATCGGATGAGCAGTACTTC. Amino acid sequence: CAISVIGTSDEQYF.

The CDR3 nucleotides read TGTGCCAGTAGGGCAGGGGGCGCCGGAAATCAGCCCCAGCATTTT. It codes for CASRAGGAGNQPQHF. The genes are TRBV19 and TRBJ1-5, with 8 positions matching TRBD1. The CDR3 length is 15 residues. Per the germline V gene, CDR1 is LNHDA and CDR2 is SQIVND (reference sequence). The trim removed 6 bases at V and 4 bases at J, leaving 8 bases unmatched. Together with reference TRBV19 and TRBJ1-5, the CDR3 gives the full variable domain: DGGITQSPKYLFRKEGQNVTLSCEQNLNHDAMYWYRQDPGQGLRLIYYSQIVNDFQKGDIAEGYSVSREKKESFPLTVTSAQKNPTAFYLCASRAGGAGNQPQHFGDGTRLSIL.